The 22 T cell receptor beta chains below come from one sample, sequenced in a study of control samples from healthy donors and cancer patients. Assay: immunoSEQ multiplex PCR; the TCRdb copy retains only in-frame clones and omits some. Of 120,000 or so clones in the sample, around 87% were seen once. Sequenced: blood. Receptors were obtained from a man aged 55 to 69 in good health.

This clone was found a few times. V is TRBV5-1 and J is TRBJ2-3, with no clear D. The CDR3 totals 14 residues. Trimming pared 2 bases from V and 2 bases from J, leaving 9 bases between. The germline gives CDR1 SGHRS, CDR2 YFSETQ. The CDR3 nucleotides are TGCGCCAGCAGCTTAGGTAGCTACACAGATACGCAGTATTTT. Its translation: CASSLGSYTDTQYF.

The chain has TRBV24-1 and TRBJ1-2, with 7 bases fitting TRBD1. The CDR3 runs 15 residues. J lost 3 bases, V lost 4 bases, and 7 bases had no gene match. Germline CDR1 and CDR2: KGHDR and SFDVKD. CDR3 region: CATSEYRGGDYGYTF. The DNA of the CDR3 is TGTGCCACCAGTGAGTACAGGGGCGGAGACTATGGCTACACCTTC.

The genes are TRBV24-1 and TRBJ1-2; TRBD1 matches at 7 bases. The trim removed 10 bases at V and 4 bases at J, leaving 2 bases unmatched. CDR1 is KGHDR, CDR2 SFDVKD, per germline. The CDR3 consists of 11 residues. CDR3 in DNA: TGTGCCACTGAGGGGGCCTATGGCTACACCTTC. Encoded protein: CATEGAYGYTF.

This rearrangement joins TRBV29-1 to TRBJ1-3; D is undetermined. Looked up from germline, CDR1 is SQVTM and CDR2 is ANQGSEA. CDR3 length: 14 amino acids. The V gene lost 4 bases and the J gene lost 0 bases, with 10 bases spanning the gap. CDR3: CSVVGGFSGNTIYF. The CDR3 DNA reads as TGCAGCGTTGTTGGCGGGTTCTCTGGAAACACCATATATTTT. Together with reference TRBV29-1 and TRBJ1-3, the CDR3 gives the full variable domain: SAVISQKPSRDICQRGTSLTIQCQVDSQVTMMFWYRQQPGQSLTLIATANQGSEATYESGFVIDKFPISRPNLTFSTLTVSNMSPEDSSIYLCSVVGGFSGNTIYFGEGSWLTVV.

V is TRBV5-5 and J is TRBJ2-4; D possibly corresponds to TRBD2 (6 bases). The germline gives CDR1 SGHKS, CDR2 YYEKEE (reference sequence). CDR3 length equals 15 residues. The ends were cut back, 2 bases at V and 8 bases at J, with 17 bases in the middle. The CDR3 DNA is TGTGCCAGCAGCTTAGCCGCCGGGACTCAGGACATTCAGTACTTC. Protein sequence: CASSLAAGTQDIQYF.

This chain's CDR3 is CASSYNPSGGRDTQYF. CDR3 coding DNA: TGTGCCAGCAGTTACAACCCCAGCGGGGGGCGAGATACGCAGTATTTT. The V gene is TRBV6-2 or TRBV6-3, the J gene TRBJ2-3, with 9 bases matching TRBD2. J lost 5 bases, V lost 2 bases, and 8 bases had no gene match. This CDR3 has 16 amino acids. Per the germline V gene, CDR1 is MNHEY and CDR2 is SVGEGT.

This chain links TRBV5-1 with TRBJ1-1; D remains ambiguous. Germline V CDR1 and CDR2: SGHRS, YFSETQ. This CDR3 region has 13 residues. V dropped 0 bases and J dropped 1 base, with 4 bases sitting between them. The DNA for the CDR3 is TGCGCCAGCAGCTTGGTCACGAACACTGAAGCTTTCTTT. Its protein product is CASSLVTNTEAFF.

The chain uses TRBV19 and TRBJ2-4, with 7 positions matching TRBD1. This CDR3 spans 14 amino acids. From germline, CDR1 is LNHDA and CDR2 SQIVND (reference sequence). Trimming cost V 7 bases and J 8 bases; bases outside gene matches: 11. Here the CDR3 reads CASTIQGQADIQYF. Written as DNA, the CDR3 is TGTGCCAGTACAATACAGGGGCAGGCGGACATTCAGTACTTC.

The chain uses TRBV6-2 or TRBV6-3 and TRBJ1-1, with D perhaps TRBD1 (5 bases). Trimming took off 6 bases at V and 1 base at J, with 12 bases between the two ends. Germline values: CDR1 MNHEY, CDR2 SVGEGT. The CDR3 covers 14 residues. The CDR3 DNA is TGTGCCAGCAGCCCGCGGGGGAGGAACACTGAAGCTTTCTTT. It encodes CASSPRGRNTEAFF.

The chain carries TRBV11-2 and TRBJ1-5, with no clear D. Germline lookup yields CDR1 SGHAT and CDR2 FQNNGV. The CDR3 loop spans 13 amino acids. V shed 5 bases and J shed 4 bases, with 9 bases lying between them. CDR3 loop: CASSAGGNQPQHF. The CDR3 coding sequence is TGTGCCAGCAGCGCGGGAGGGAATCAGCCCCAGCATTTT.

V gene TRBV19 combines with J gene TRBJ1-5; no clear D. The CDR3 is 15 amino acids. Germline CDR1 reads LNHDA; CDR2 reads SQIVND (reference sequence). Trimming left V 6 bases short and J 1 base short, with 13 bases between. Written as DNA, the CDR3 is TGTGCCAGTAGGACACTCGGTCTAAGCAATCAGCCCCAGCATTTT. Translating gives CASRTLGLSNQPQHF.

The chain joins TRBV7-2 to TRBJ2-2; D tentatively reads TRBD1 or TRBD2 (5 bases each). The germline V gene has CDR1 SGHTA and CDR2 FQGNSA. V was shortened by 5 bases and J by 7 bases, with 14 bases between the two germline ends. This CDR3 has 14 residues. CDR3 bases: TGTGCCAGCAGCCCGGCAGGGACCGACGGGGAGCTGTTTTTT. It yields the protein CASSPAGTDGELFF.

This clone was seen just once. J is TRBJ1-4 and V is TRBV28; 8 bases align to TRBD1. V was pared by 5 bases and J by 8 bases, with 10 bases of the junction left unmatched. The germline gives CDR1 MDHEN, CDR2 SYDVKM. The CDR3 covers 15 residues. DNA of the CDR3: TGTGCCAGCAGTGAACAGGGGGGCGGAAAGGAAAAACTGTTTTTT. It encodes CASSEQGGGKEKLFF.

As DNA, the CDR3 is TGCAGCGCTCGGACTAGCGCGAACTCCTACGAGCAGTACTTC. Residues: CSARTSANSYEQYF. V is TRBV29-1 and J is TRBJ2-7; 9 bases match TRBD2. Germline CDR1 reads SQVTM; CDR2 reads ANQGSEA. The CDR3 is 14 residues long. V was pared by 7 bases and J by 0 bases, with 7 bases of the junction left unmatched.

This chain connects TRBV19 to TRBJ1-2; D unresolved. Trimming stripped 7 bases from V and 7 bases from J, with 13 bases between. Germline CDR1 is LNHDA and CDR2 is SQIVND (reference sequence). This CDR3 is built from 12 residues. DNA for the CDR3: TGTGCCAGTAATGGATTAGGTGGTGGCTACACCTTC. Translated, it gives CASNGLGGGYTF.

This clone was detected only once. The V and J genes are TRBV28 and TRBJ1-6; a possible D gene is TRBD1 (6 bases). The CDR3 spans 14 residues. The V end was cut by 6 bases, the J end by 4 bases, with 10 bases between. Germline V gene data show CDR1 as MDHEN and CDR2 as SYDVKM. CDR3: CASRLDSYNSPLHF. For the CDR3, the DNA is TGTGCCAGCAGACTGGACAGTTATAATTCACCCCTCCACTTT. The complete variable domain, with remaining parts taken from reference TRBV28 and TRBJ1-6, reads DVKVTQSSRYLVKRTGEKVFLECVQDMDHENMFWYRQDPGLGLRLIYFSYDVKMKEKGDIPEGYSVSREKKERFSLILESASTNQTSMYLCASRLDSYNSPLHFGNGTRLTVT.

The chain recombines TRBV28 with TRBJ1-3, with TRBD1 matching 9 bases. CDR3 length: 16 residues. Germline assignment: CDR1 MDHEN and CDR2 SYDVKM. After removal of 6 bases from V and 8 bases from J, the junction contained 14 bases not matched to a gene. DNA of the CDR3: TGTGCCAGCAGCTCGCCGCCGGGGACAGGGTCGGACACCATATATTTT. Encoded protein: CASSSPPGTGSDTIYF. The full variable domain, completed using reference TRBV28 and TRBJ1-3, is DVKVTQSSRYLVKRTGEKVFLECVQDMDHENMFWYRQDPGLGLRLIYFSYDVKMKEKGDIPEGYSVSREKKERFSLILESASTNQTSMYLCASSSPPGTGSDTIYFGEGSWLTVV.

The genes are TRBV12-3 or TRBV12-4 and TRBJ1-5, with a tentative D call TRBD1 (5 bases). V shed 8 bases and J shed 7 bases, with 15 bases lying between them. The CDR3 consists of 13 residues. This CDR3 reads CASWGGGLQPQHF. CDR3 bases: TGTGCCAGCTGGGGCGGGGGTCTGCAGCCCCAGCATTTT.

The chain carries TRBV10-2 and TRBJ2-3; unclear D gene. The germline V gene encodes CDR1 WSHSY and CDR2 SAAADI. The CDR3 spans 11 residues. V dropped 5 bases and J dropped 2 bases, with 2 bases sitting between them. The CDR3 loop is CASSFTDTQYF. Here the CDR3 DNA reads TGCGCCAGCAGTTTCACAGATACGCAGTATTTT.

The chain links TRBV24-1 to TRBJ1-5; D is uncertain. Trimming took 4 bases from V and 6 from J, leaving 18 bases between them. Germline V lookup: CDR1 KGHDR, CDR2 SFDVKD. This CDR3 has 16 amino acids. CDR3 amino acids: CATSDSRAGISQPQHF. The CDR3 nucleotides are TGTGCCACCAGTGACTCTCGGGCCGGGATAAGTCAGCCCCAGCATTTT.

V gene TRBV10-2 combines with J gene TRBJ1-1; possible D gene TRBD1, 6 bases. This CDR3 region has 15 residues. The V and J ends lost 0 bases and 6 bases respectively, with 14 bases between them. Germline V lookup: CDR1 WSHSY, CDR2 SAAADI. The CDR3 DNA follows: TGCGCCAGCAGTGAGTCACAAGGGGGGTCCGCTGAAGCTTTCTTT. Translating gives CASSESQGGSAEAFF.

This rearrangement joins TRBV28 to TRBJ1-2, with D possibly being TRBD1 (5 bases). Germline CDR1 is MDHEN and CDR2 is SYDVKM. The CDR3 has 12 residues. The V gene lost 8 bases and the J gene lost 8 bases, with 15 bases spanning the gap. The CDR3 DNA is TGTGCCAGCGGAGGGGCGGTTCGGGGCTACACCTTC. It specifies CASGGAVRGYTF.